Below are 19 T cell receptor beta chains sequenced from a single sample in a study of blood T cell repertoires in COVID-19. Only in-frame clones appear in the TCRdb table, and some are missing; sequencing was by immunoSEQ multiplex PCR. This sample has 110,000 to 150,000 clones, with about 86% found just once. The sequenced material came from PBMCs or T cells enriched from blood (not recorded which). The receptors shown here come from a man aged 45 to 65 who had recovered from COVID-19.

The CDR3 DNA reads TGTGCCTGGAGTCCTCGGGCCGGACAGGGGAACTACGAGCAGTACTTC. Amino acids: CAWSPRAGQGNYEQYF. The rearrangement joins TRBV30 to TRBJ2-7; 9 nucleotides align to TRBD1. The CDR3 contains 16 residues. The J segment lost 3 bases and the V segment lost 2 bases, leaving 11 bases of the junction unmatched. In germline, CDR1 is GTSNPN, CDR2 SVGIG (reference sequence).

This chain links TRBV5-1 with TRBJ1-1; the match to TRBD1 covers 8 bases. Unmatched junction bases numbered 4, after V lost 8 bases and J lost 1 base. Germline V CDR1 and CDR2: SGHRS, YFSETQ. This CDR3 region has 13 residues. CDR3 in amino acids: CASQGQGNTEAFF. The CDR3 coding sequence is TGCGCCAGTCAAGGACAGGGGAACACTGAAGCTTTCTTT.

The chain has TRBV6-6 and TRBJ1-2, with 7 bases identical to TRBD1. The CDR3 is made up of 15 amino acids. Unmatched junction bases numbered 7, after V lost 0 bases and J lost 6 bases. The germline CDR1 and CDR2 sequences are MNHNY and SVGAGI (reference sequence). The CDR3 protein is CASSYSAGGRNGYTF. In nucleotides, the CDR3 is TGTGCCAGCAGTTACTCGGCAGGGGGGAGGAATGGCTACACCTTC.

The chain couples TRBV2 to TRBJ2-7; D is uncertain. Trimming shortened V by 4 bases and J by 6 bases, and 10 bases separated the two germline ends. Germline V gene sequence: CDR1 SNHLY, CDR2 FYNNEI. CDR3 length equals 12 residues. The CDR3 here is CASSVEVGEQYF. As DNA, the CDR3 is TGTGCCAGCAGTGTAGAAGTTGGCGAGCAGTACTTC.

This rearrangement joins TRBV6-5 to TRBJ2-3, with D maybe TRBD2 (6 bases). Germline V CDR1 and CDR2: MNHEY, SVGAGI. The CDR3 totals 13 residues. Deletions cut 10 bases from V and 3 bases from J, with 14 bases between. CDR3 DNA: TGTGCCACTAGACTAGATTCAACAGATACGCAGTATTTT. It yields the protein CATRLDSTDTQYF.

The CDR3 sequence is CASSRTGTGSLGGDTQYF. CDR3 in DNA: TGTGCCAGCAGCCGTACCGGGACAGGGTCGCTGGGGGGGGATACGCAGTATTTT. The chain recombines TRBV7-3 with TRBJ2-3; 9 bases align to TRBD1. The ends lost 5 bases at V and 6 bases at J; junction bases unmatched: 18. This CDR3 has 18 residues. Germline CDR1 is SGHTA and CDR2 is FQGTGA.

The CDR3 bases are TGCAGTGCTAGTCGCGGGAACGCCCAAGAGACCCAGTACTTC. It is translated as CSASRGNAQETQYF. The chain has TRBV20-1 and TRBJ2-5, with D possibly being TRBD2 (6 bases). CDR3 length: 14 residues. CDR1 is DFQATT and CDR2 is SNEGSKA in the germline V gene (reference sequence). V gave up 3 bases and J gave up 1 base, with 12 bases separating them.

This rearrangement joins TRBV7-2 to TRBJ1-2, with 7 nucleotides matching TRBD1. Germline CDR1 SGHTA, CDR2 FQGNSA. The ends lost 5 bases at V and 2 bases at J; junction bases unmatched: 8. The CDR3 is 15 amino acids. As DNA, the CDR3 is TGTGCCAGCAGCCCCTCGGTAGGGGGCAACTATGGCTACACCTTC. Protein: CASSPSVGGNYGYTF.

This clone appeared a few times. The V and J genes are TRBV18 and TRBJ1-5; TRBD1 agrees at 11 bases. With 6 bases clipped from V and 5 bases from J, the junction kept 6 bases outside the gene matches. Germline assignment: CDR1 KGHSH and CDR2 LQKENI. The CDR3 length is 15 residues. The CDR3 is CASSPRGQGDQPQHF. CDR3 nucleotide sequence: TGTGCCAGCTCCCCGCGGGGACAGGGGGATCAGCCCCAGCATTTT.

This chain uses TRBV5-1 with TRBJ2-7, with a possible D match to TRBD1 (5 bases). Trimming cost V 1 base and J 4 bases, with 12 bases left between them. CDR3 length: 14 amino acids. Germline CDR1 SGHRS, CDR2 YFSETQ. CDR3 DNA sequence: TGCGCCAGCAGCTTGCTGGATCCAGGGTACGAGCAGTACTTC. Encoded protein: CASSLLDPGYEQYF.

The chain is built from TRBV30 and TRBJ2-5; 11 bases map to TRBD2. The CDR3 has 15 amino acids. Germline V gives CDR1 GTSNPN, CDR2 SVGIG (reference sequence). The V gene end was trimmed by 2 bases and the J gene end by 1 base; junction bases not matched to a gene: 3. The CDR3 nucleotides read TGTGCCTGGAGTCGGCTAGCGGGGGGCCAAGAGACCCAGTACTTC. Its protein product is CAWSRLAGGQETQYF.

V is TRBV18 and J is TRBJ1-2, with TRBD1 identical over 9 bases. From germline, CDR1 is KGHSH and CDR2 LQKENI. V shed 6 bases, J shed 7 bases, and the junction held 9 bases outside the gene matches. The length of the CDR3 is 14 residues. The CDR3 region is CASSWTGEVGGYTF. In DNA, the CDR3 is TGTGCCAGCTCTTGGACAGGGGAAGTCGGTGGCTACACCTTC.

The chain's CDR3 is CASSVQGGGSYGYTF. In DNA, the CDR3 is TGTGCCAGCAGCGTACAGGGTGGGGGTTCCTATGGCTACACCTTC. This sequence joins TRBV14 and TRBJ1-2; D might be TRBD1 (6 bases). Germline assignment: CDR1 SGHDN and CDR2 FVKESK. The CDR3 length is 15 residues. Trimming pared 5 bases from V and 4 bases from J, leaving 17 bases between. The full variable domain, with the rest looked up from reference TRBV14 and TRBJ1-2, is EAGVTQFPSHSVIEKGQTVTLRCDPISGHDNLYWYRRVMGKEIKFLLHFVKESKQDESGMPNNRFLAERTGGTYSTLKVQPAELEDSGVYFCASSVQGGGSYGYTFGSGTRLTVV.

The chain carries TRBV9 and TRBJ2-1; 9 nucleotides match TRBD2. This CDR3 spans 15 amino acids. Germline V gives CDR1 SGDLS, CDR2 YYNGEE. With V trimmed by 7 bases and J by 0 bases, 5 bases remained unmatched. The CDR3 region has the DNA TGTGCCAGCGGGGAAGCGGGGGGCTCCTACAATGAGCAGTTCTTC. Its protein is CASGEAGGSYNEQFF.

This chain connects TRBV6-2 or TRBV6-3 to TRBJ2-1; TRBD2 aligns across 14 bases. Germline CDR1 is MNHEY and CDR2 is SVGEGT. CDR3 length: 17 amino acids. With V trimmed by 2 bases and J by 7 bases, 7 bases remained unmatched. CDR3: CASSYTGTSGGLNEQFF. As DNA, the CDR3 is TGTGCCAGCAGTTACACTGGGACTAGCGGGGGTCTAAATGAGCAGTTCTTC.

This clone was counted only a few times. The CDR3 reads CASSDDRRSNQPQHF. The CDR3 coding sequence is TGTGCCAGTAGTGATGACAGACGTAGCAATCAGCCCCAGCATTTT. V usage is TRBV19 and J usage is TRBJ1-5, with D perhaps matching TRBD1 (5 bases). The germline V gene encodes CDR1 LNHDA and CDR2 SQIVND (reference sequence). This CDR3 is built from 15 residues. Trimming removed 5 bases from V and 0 bases from J, with 11 bases in between.

The V and J genes are TRBV6-6 and TRBJ1-5, with TRBD1 identical over 7 bases. This CDR3 spans 14 amino acids. CDR1 is MNHNY and CDR2 is SVGAGI in the germline V gene (reference sequence). V was pared by 4 bases and J by 4 bases, with 4 bases of the junction left unmatched. The CDR3 DNA follows: TGTGCCAGCAGTTTACAGGGGTTGAATCAGCCCCAGCATTTT. Residues: CASSLQGLNQPQHF.

The rearrangement joins TRBV5-3 to TRBJ2-7; D is possibly TRBD1 (6 bases). TRBV5-3 is treated as an ORF (open reading frame) with a function not yet certain. This CDR3 contains 15 residues. Trimming removed 4 bases at V and 5 bases at J, with 19 bases between. DNA for the CDR3: TGTGCCAGAAGCCCTGCTACAGGGACCTGGGACGAGCAGTACTTC. Translating gives CARSPATGTWDEQYF.

The chain couples TRBV7-9 to TRBJ1-1; 7 nucleotides match TRBD1. Trimming removed 2 bases from V and 2 bases from J; junction bases left unmatched: 5. Germline values: CDR1 SEHNR, CDR2 FQNEAQ (reference sequence). The CDR3 is made up of 15 amino acids. The CDR3 DNA reads TGTGCCAGCAGCTTAACAGGGGCCTTCAACACTGAAGCTTTCTTT. As protein: CASSLTGAFNTEAFF.